This record covers a single T cell receptor (beta chain). This record belongs to a study of graft-versus-host responses after intestinal transplantation. Sequencing used immunoSEQ multiplex PCR; TCRdb keeps in-frame clones, though not all of them. Among some 15,000 clones listed, approximately 83% were seen once. From the graft tissue, intraepithelial and lamina propria lymphocytes were released through processing. The sample consisted of ileum tissue, taken roughly 620 days after intestinal transplantation. This receptor was obtained from a human patient who received an intestinal transplant, so some T cells may come from the graft donor.

The DNA for the CDR3 is TGCAGCGCTTACCGCGGAGGACAGGGGTTTGGTGGGGACACCATATATTTT. It yields the protein CSAYRGGQGFGGDTIYF. The chain couples TRBV29-1 to TRBJ1-3; 9 positions match TRBD1. The CDR3 is 17 amino acids. From germline, CDR1 is SQVTM and CDR2 ANQGSEA. V was clipped by 7 bases and J by 8 bases; unmatched bases: 21.